This T cell receptor beta chain was found in a study of shared clonotypes between healthy human individuals. This CDR3 comprises 15 residues. The germline V gene encodes CDR1 GTSNPN and CDR2 SVGIG (reference sequence). Between the trimmed V and J ends, which lost 4 bases and 2 bases, there was a span of 14 bases. For every subset, genomic DNA was evenly distributed across several immunoSEQ plates. Some clones are missing from TCRdb's copy, which holds only in-frame ones; the method was immunoSEQ multiplex PCR. Here the sample spans a few million clones, approximately 94% being singletons. Input material: naive CD4+ T cells sorted from blood. The subset was: CD45RA+ positively selected. The receptor was isolated from a man aged 18 to 30 in good health. The gene calls are TRBV30 and TRBJ2-2, with D perhaps matching TRBD2 (5 bases). DNA of the CDR3: TGTGCCTGGAAAGCGGTTGGTAGTAACACCGGGGAGCTGTTTTTT. It translates to CAWKAVGSNTGELFF. Using reference TRBV30 and TRBJ2-2 for the parts outside the CDR3, the full variable domain is SQTIHQWPATLVQPVGSPLSLECTVEGTSNPNLYWYRQAAGRGLQLLFYSVGIGQISSEVPQNLSASRPQDRQFILSSKKLLLSDSGFYLCAWKAVGSNTGELFFGEGSRLTVL.